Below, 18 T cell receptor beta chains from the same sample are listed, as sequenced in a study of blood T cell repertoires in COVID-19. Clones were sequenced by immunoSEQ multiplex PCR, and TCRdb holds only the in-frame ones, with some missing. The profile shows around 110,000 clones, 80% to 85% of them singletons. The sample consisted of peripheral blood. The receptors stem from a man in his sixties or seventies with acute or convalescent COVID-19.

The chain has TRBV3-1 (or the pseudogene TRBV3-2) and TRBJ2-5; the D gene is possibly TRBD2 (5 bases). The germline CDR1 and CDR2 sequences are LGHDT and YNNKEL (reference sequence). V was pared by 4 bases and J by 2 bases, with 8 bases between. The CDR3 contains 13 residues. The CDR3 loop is CASSRTEQETQYF. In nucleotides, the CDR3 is TGTGCCAGCAGCCGGACTGAACAAGAGACCCAGTACTTC.

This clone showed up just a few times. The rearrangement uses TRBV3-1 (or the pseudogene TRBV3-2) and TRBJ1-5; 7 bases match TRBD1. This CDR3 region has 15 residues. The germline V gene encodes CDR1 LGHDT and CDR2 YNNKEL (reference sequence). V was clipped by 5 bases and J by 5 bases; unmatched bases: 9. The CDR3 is CASSLGQNFHQPQHF. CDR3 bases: TGTGCCAGCAGCTTGGGACAGAATTTCCATCAGCCCCAGCATTTT.

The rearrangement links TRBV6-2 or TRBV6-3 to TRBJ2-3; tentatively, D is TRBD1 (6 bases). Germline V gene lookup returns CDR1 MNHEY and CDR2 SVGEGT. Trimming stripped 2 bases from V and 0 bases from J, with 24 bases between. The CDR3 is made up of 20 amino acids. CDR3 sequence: CASSYPTWAAGAYSTDTQYF. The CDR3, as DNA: TGTGCCAGCAGTTACCCGACGTGGGCGGCAGGGGCCTACAGCACAGATACGCAGTATTTT.

The CDR3 sequence is CASSQEERVNTEAFF. CDR3 bases: TGTGCCAGCAGCCAAGAGGAGAGAGTGAACACTGAAGCTTTCTTT. The chain joins TRBV4-2 to TRBJ1-1; no clear D gene. V was shortened by 0 bases and J by 0 bases, with 8 bases between the two germline ends. Germline CDR1 LGHNA, CDR2 YNFKEQ. The CDR3 extends over 15 amino acids.

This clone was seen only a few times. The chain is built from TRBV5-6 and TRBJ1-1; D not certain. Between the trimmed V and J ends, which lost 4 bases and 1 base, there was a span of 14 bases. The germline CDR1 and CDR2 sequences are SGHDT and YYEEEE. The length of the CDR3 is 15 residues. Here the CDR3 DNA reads TGTGCCAGCAGCGTTTCACTGCTACCGAACACTGAAGCTTTCTTT. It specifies CASSVSLLPNTEAFF.

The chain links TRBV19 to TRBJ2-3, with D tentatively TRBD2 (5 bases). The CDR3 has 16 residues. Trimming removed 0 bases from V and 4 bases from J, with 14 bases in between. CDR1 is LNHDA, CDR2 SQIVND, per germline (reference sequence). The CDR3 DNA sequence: TGTGCCAGTAGTATAGAGGAGGATCTTTGGGCAGATACGCAGTATTTT. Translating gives CASSIEEDLWADTQYF.

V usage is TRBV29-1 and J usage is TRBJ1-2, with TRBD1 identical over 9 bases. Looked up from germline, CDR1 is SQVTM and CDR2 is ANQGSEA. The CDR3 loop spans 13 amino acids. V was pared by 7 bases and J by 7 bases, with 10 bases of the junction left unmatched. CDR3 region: CSAPTGGLSGYTF. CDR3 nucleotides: TGCAGCGCCCCGACAGGGGGATTGAGTGGCTACACCTTC.

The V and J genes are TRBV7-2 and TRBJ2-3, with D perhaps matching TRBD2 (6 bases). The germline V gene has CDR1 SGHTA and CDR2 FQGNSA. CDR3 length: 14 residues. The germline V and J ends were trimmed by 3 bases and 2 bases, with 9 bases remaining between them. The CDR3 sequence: CASSFRGSTDTQYF. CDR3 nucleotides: TGTGCCAGCAGCTTCCGGGGGTCCACAGATACGCAGTATTTT.

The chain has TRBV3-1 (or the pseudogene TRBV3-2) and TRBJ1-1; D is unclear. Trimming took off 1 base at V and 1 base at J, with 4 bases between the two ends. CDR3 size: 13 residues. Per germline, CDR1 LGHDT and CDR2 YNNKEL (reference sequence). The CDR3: CASSQGQNTEAFF. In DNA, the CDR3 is TGTGCCAGCAGCCAAGGACAGAACACTGAAGCTTTCTTT.

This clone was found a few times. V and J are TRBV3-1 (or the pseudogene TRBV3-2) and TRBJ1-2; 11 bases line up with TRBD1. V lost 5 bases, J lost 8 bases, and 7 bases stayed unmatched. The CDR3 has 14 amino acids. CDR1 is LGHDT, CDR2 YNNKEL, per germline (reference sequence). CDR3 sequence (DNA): TGTGCCAGCAGCTTGGCGGGACAGGGGGACGGCTACACCTTC. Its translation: CASSLAGQGDGYTF.

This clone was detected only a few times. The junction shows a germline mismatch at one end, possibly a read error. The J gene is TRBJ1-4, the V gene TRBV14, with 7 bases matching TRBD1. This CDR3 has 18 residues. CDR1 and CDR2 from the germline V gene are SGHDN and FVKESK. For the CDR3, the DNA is TGTGCCAGCAGCCTCCTAGCACTAAAAGGGACAGCCCGAGAAAACCTGTTTTTT. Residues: CASSLLALKGTARENLFF.

This CDR3 is CASSSYSGGATDTQYF. The DNA of the CDR3 is TGCGCCAGCAGCTCATACAGCGGGGGGGCGACAGATACGCAGTATTTT. The rearrangement uses TRBV5-1 and TRBJ2-3, with 10 bases lining up with TRBD2. Germline lookup yields CDR1 SGHRS and CDR2 YFSETQ. The CDR3 is 16 amino acids. The V gene end was trimmed by 3 bases and the J gene end by 3 bases; junction bases not matched to a gene: 7.

The CDR3 protein is CASSEWTGGYNEQFF. As DNA, the CDR3 is TGTGCCAGCAGTGAATGGACAGGGGGCTACAATGAGCAGTTCTTC. J is TRBJ2-1 and V is TRBV6-1; TRBD1 matches at 10 bases. The germline gives CDR1 MNHNS, CDR2 SASEGT. V trimming: 2 bases; J trimming: 3 bases; junction bases outside the gene matches: 1. The CDR3 has 15 amino acids.

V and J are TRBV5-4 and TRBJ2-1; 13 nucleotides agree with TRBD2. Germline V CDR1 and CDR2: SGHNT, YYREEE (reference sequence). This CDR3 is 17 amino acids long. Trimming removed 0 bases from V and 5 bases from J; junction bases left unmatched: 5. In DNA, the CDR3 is TGTGCCAGCAGCTTGGGGGGTGGGACTAGCGGGAACAATGAGCAGTTCTTC. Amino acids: CASSLGGGTSGNNEQFF.

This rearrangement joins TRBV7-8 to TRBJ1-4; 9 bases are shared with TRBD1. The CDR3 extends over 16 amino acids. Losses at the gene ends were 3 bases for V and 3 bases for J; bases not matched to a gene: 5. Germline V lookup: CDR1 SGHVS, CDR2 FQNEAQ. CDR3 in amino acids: CASSLQQGASNEKLFF. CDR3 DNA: TGTGCCAGCAGCTTGCAACAGGGGGCATCTAATGAAAAACTGTTTTTT. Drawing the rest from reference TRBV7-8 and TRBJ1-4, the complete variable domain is GAGVSQSPRYKVAKRGQDVALRCDPISGHVSLFWYQQALGQGPEFLTYFQNEAQLDKSGLPSDRFFAERPEGSVSTLKIQRTQQEDSAVYLCASSLQQGASNEKLFFGSGTQLSVL.

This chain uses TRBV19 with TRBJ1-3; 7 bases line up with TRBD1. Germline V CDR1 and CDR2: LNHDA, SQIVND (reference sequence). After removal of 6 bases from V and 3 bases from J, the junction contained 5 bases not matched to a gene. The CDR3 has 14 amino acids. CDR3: CASSLTGYGNTIYF. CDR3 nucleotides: TGTGCCAGTAGCCTGACAGGGTATGGAAACACCATATATTTT.

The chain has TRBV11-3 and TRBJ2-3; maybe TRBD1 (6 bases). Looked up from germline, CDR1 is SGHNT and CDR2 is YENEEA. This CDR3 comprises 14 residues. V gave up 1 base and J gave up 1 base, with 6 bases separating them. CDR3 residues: CASSLGQGTDTQYF. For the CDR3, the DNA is TGTGCCAGCAGCTTAGGACAGGGCACAGATACGCAGTATTTT.

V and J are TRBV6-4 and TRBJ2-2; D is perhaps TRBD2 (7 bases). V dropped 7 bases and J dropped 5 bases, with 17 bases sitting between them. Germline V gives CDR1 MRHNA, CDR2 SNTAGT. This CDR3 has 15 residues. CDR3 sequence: CASIGLGGRTGELFF. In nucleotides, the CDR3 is TGTGCCAGCATTGGCTTGGGGGGGCGGACCGGGGAGCTGTTTTTT.